Listed below are T cell receptor beta chains from one sample, sequenced in a study of metastatic and nonmetastatic thyroid tumors. TCRdb re-called the PCR reads through MiXCR. The table shows 37,000 or so clones, with around 17% occurring only once. The sample was blood. These TCRs come from a female donor with papillary thyroid cancer or a benign thyroid nodule (not recorded which). Some clones in this sample may be carry-over from other donors' samples. The CDR3 runs from the conserved cysteine through the conserved F or W. The D gene is left open where the match is weak. For some rows the clone size is stated as once, few or many, or as a class when expanded; others skip it.

V	J	size	D	CDR3	DNA
TRBV6-1	TRBJ2-7	few	NA	CSSSGEGRISYEQYF	TGTTCCAGCAGTGGAGAGGGACGGATCTCCTACGAGCAGTACTTC
TRBV20-1	TRBJ2-1	once	TRBD2	CSASTRAGGNNEQFF	TGCAGTGCTAGTACGCGCGCGGGGGGAAACAATGAGCAGTTCTTC
TRBV11-2	TRBJ2-7	many	TRBD2	CASSLIGLDYEQYF	TGTGCCAGCAGCTTAATAGGACTAGACTACGAGCAGTACTTC
TRBV6-1	TRBJ2-3	many	NA	CASRYTSWGTDTQYF	TGTGCCAGCAGGTACACGTCGTGGGGCACAGATACGCAGTATTTT
TRBV20-1	TRBJ2-7	NA	TRBD2	CSASIAGGEQYF	TGCAGTGCCTCTATCGCCGGGGGGGAGCAGTACTTC
TRBV5-6	TRBJ2-7	many	NA	CASSLVVGSYEQYF	TGTGCCAGCAGCTTGGTAGTAGGCAGCTACGAGCAGTACTTC
TRBV9	TRBJ2-1	many	NA	CASSLRQNYNEQFF	TGTGCCAGCAGCCTCAGGCAGAACTACAATGAGCAGTTCTTC
TRBV2	TRBJ2-7	many	TRBD1	CASSEQTGGIEQYF	TGTGCCAGCAGTGAACAAACAGGGGGGATCGAGCAGTACTTC
TRBV4-1	TRBJ2-7	NA	TRBD1	CASRRDPGQGSYDQYF	TGCGCCAGCAGACGCGATCCTGGACAGGGCTCCTACGATCAGTACTTC
TRBV6-2/TRBV6-3	TRBJ1-2	NA	NA	CASSYGGLIYGYTF	TGTGCCAGCAGTTACGGCGGGCTTATCTATGGCTACACCTTC
TRBV30	TRBJ1-2	NA	NA	CAWSVGVANYGYTF	TGTGCCTGGAGTGTAGGGGTTGCTAACTATGGCTACACCTTC
TRBV3-1	TRBJ2-2	many	TRBD1	CASSPLTGPNTGELFF	TGTGCCAGCAGCCCCCTGACAGGGCCGAACACCGGGGAGCTGTTTTTT
TRBV13	TRBJ1-2	many	TRBD1	CASSPRQGARGYTF	TGTGCCAGCAGCCCCCGACAGGGGGCGCGAGGCTACACCTTC
TRBV28	TRBJ2-4	many	NA	CASSLISTARVAKNIQYF	TGTGCCAGCAGTCTTATCTCGACAGCAAGAGTAGCCAAAAACATTCAGTACTTC
TRBV6-1	TRBJ2-7	few	TRBD1	CASSEAGTGREQYF	TGTGCCAGCAGTGAAGCCGGGACAGGGAGGGAGCAGTACTTC
TRBV19	TRBJ2-7	many	TRBD2	CASSIDKGTSRLEQYF	TGTGCCAGTAGTATAGATAAAGGGACTAGCAGGCTCGAACAGTACTTC
TRBV10-1	TRBJ2-7	NA	NA	CASSLYTLGEQYF	TGCGCCAGCAGTTTGTACACATTGGGCGAGCAGTACTTC
TRBV20-1	TRBJ1-2	many	TRBD1	CSARAGQGGGYTF	TGCAGTGCGAGAGCCGGACAGGGGGGAGGCTACACCTTC
TRBV10-3	TRBJ1-3	many	NA	CAVEGSGNTIYF	TGTGCTGTGGAAGGATCTGGAAACACCATATATTTT
TRBV28	TRBJ2-6	many	NA	CASSLFTSGSGANVLTF	TGTGCCAGCAGTTTATTTACATCCGGCTCTGGGGCCAACGTCCTGACTTTC
TRBV7-2	TRBJ2-2	many	NA	CASSLAGRGADTGELFF	TGTGCCAGCAGCTTAGCCGGTCGGGGGGCAGACACCGGGGAGCTGTTTTTT
TRBV3-1	TRBJ2-1	many	NA	CASSERAEQFF	TGTGCCAGCAGCGAAAGGGCTGAGCAGTTCTTC
TRBV6-1	TRBJ2-5	many	NA	CASSEYTGPGETQYF	TGTGCCAGCAGTGAATACACAGGTCCCGGGGAGACCCAGTACTTC
TRBV24-1	TRBJ2-5	many	NA	CATMGRQETQYF	TGTGCCACCATGGGCAGACAAGAGACCCAGTACTTC
TRBV6-1	TRBJ1-6	medium-sized	NA	CASTRKEDSPLHF	TGTGCCAGCACTCGGAAAGAGGATTCACCCCTCCACTTT
TRBV12-3/TRBV12-4	TRBJ1-2	few	TRBD1	CASNTGQDLYGYTF	TGTGCCAGCAATACGGGACAGGACCTATATGGCTACACCTTC
TRBV4-1	TRBJ1-1	many	NA	CASSQVRQIGAMNTEAFF	TGCGCCAGCAGCCAAGTAAGACAGATCGGGGCCATGAACACTGAAGCTTTCTTT
TRBV27	TRBJ1-2	NA	NA	CASSYLPNYGYTF	TGTGCCAGCAGTTACTTGCCTAACTATGGCTACACCTTC
TRBV7-2	TRBJ1-5	many	NA	CASSRRQDQPQHF	TGTGCCAGCAGCCGAAGACAGGATCAGCCCCAGCATTTT